This is a list of T cell receptor beta chains from one sample in a study of cytomegalovirus exposure and HLA in healthy donors. The table came from immunoSEQ multiplex PCR; TCRdb's copy has only in-frame clones and leaves some out. In all, the sample yields 150,000 to 200,000 clones. Sequenced input: PBMCs. The receptors were sampled from a woman in her sixties or seventies in good health and CMV-seronegative. Both conserved end residues are part of each CDR3. Each record gives: D gene, J gene, V gene, CDR3 DNA, CDR3 protein. A D gene is named only where the DNA matches it firmly.

TRBD2 | TRBJ2-7 | TRBV7-8 | TGTGCCAGCAGCTTAGGGCTAGCGGTTATCTACGAGCAGTACTTC | CASSLGLAVIYEQYF
NA | TRBJ1-3 | TRBV5-1 | TGCGCCAGCAGCGCCACCGGGACAAGGGGCTCTGGAAACACCATATATTTT | CASSATGTRGSGNTIYF
TRBD2 | TRBJ2-7 | TRBV19 | TGTGCCAGTAGTATCTCGAGGGAGGGGTACTACGAGCAGTACTTC | CASSISREGYYEQYF
TRBD1 | TRBJ1-1 | TRBV7-8 | TGTGCCAGCAGCCGACAAACAGGGGTCACTGAAGCTTTCTTT | CASSRQTGVTEAFF
TRBD1 | TRBJ2-1 | TRBV5-4 | TGTGCCAGCAGTCCAGGGGGCGGGAATGAGCAGTTCTTC | CASSPGGGNEQFF
NA | TRBJ1-2 | TRBV29-1 | TGCAGCGCCAGGGACACCTATGGCTACACCTTC | CSARDTYGYTF
NA | TRBJ2-7 | TRBV27 | TGTGCCAGCAGTTTAGGGCAGGGGACCTACTACGAGCAGTACTTC | CASSLGQGTYYEQYF
NA | TRBJ2-7 | TRBV14 | TGTGCCAGCAGCCAAGGCGCGTTCGGGATCCGGTACTTC | CASSQGAFGIRYF
NA | TRBJ1-1 | TRBV5-1 | TGCGCCAGCAACTCACGCGGCAGGGCGAACACTGAAGCTTTCTTT | CASNSRGRANTEAFF
TRBD2 | TRBJ2-7 | TRBV29-1 | TGCAGCGCCACGAGCGGGAGTTTCACCTACGAGCAGTACTTC | CSATSGSFTYEQYF
NA | TRBJ2-3 | TRBV7-2 | TGTGCCAGCAGCTCGAGGGCGGGAGATACGCAGTATTTT | CASSSRAGDTQYF
TRBD1 | TRBJ2-7 | TRBV9 | TGTGCCAGCAGCGTAGGCCCATCGACAGGGCTCTACGAGCAGTACTTC | CASSVGPSTGLYEQYF
TRBD2 | TRBJ2-5 | TRBV9 | TGTGCCAGCAGCGTAGCCGGGACTAGCCCTCAGACCCAGTACTTC | CASSVAGTSPQTQYF
NA | TRBJ2-1 | TRBV5-1 | TGCGCCAGCAGCTTGGGGCCAGGGCTGGGGAATGAGCAGTTCTTC | CASSLGPGLGNEQFF
NA | TRBJ1-3 | TRBV7-2 | TGTGCCAGCGCAGTGGTTTCTGGAAACACCATATATTTT | CASAVVSGNTIYF
NA | TRBJ1-1 | TRBV11-3 | TGTGCCAGCAGCTTGGACAGTAACACTGAAGCTTTCTTT | CASSLDSNTEAFF
NA | TRBJ1-4 | TRBV6-6 | TGTGCCAGCAGTCTACAGGGAGATGAAAAACTGTTTTTT | CASSLQGDEKLFF
NA | TRBJ1-1 | TRBV6-5 | TGTGCCAGCAGTTACTCGGAGGGGGGGGCCACTGAAGCTTTCTTT | CASSYSEGGATEAFF
NA | TRBJ2-7 | TRBV9 | TGTGCCAGCAGCGGACCGGGACTGAGCTCCTACGAGCAGTACTTC | CASSGPGLSSYEQYF
NA | TRBJ1-3 | TRBV7-9 | TGTGCCAGCAGACGGGACGGAGGGGTATCGGGAAACACCATATATTTT | CASRRDGGVSGNTIYF
NA | TRBJ1-1 | TRBV7-3 | TGTGCCAGCAGCCCAATGGCCGCTACGGGGAACACTGAAGCTTTCTTT | CASSPMAATGNTEAFF
TRBD2 | TRBJ2-5 | TRBV5-1 | TGCGCCAGCAGCTCGGGACTAGTACAAGAGACCCAGTACTTC | CASSSGLVQETQYF
NA | TRBJ1-1 | TRBV2 | TGTGCCAGCCAGGGGTATTCCATGAACACTGAAGCTTTCTTT | CASQGYSMNTEAFF
TRBD1 | TRBJ1-1 | TRBV7-3 | TGTGCCAGCAGCCGGGACAGGAACACTGAAGCTTTCTTT | CASSRDRNTEAFF
NA | TRBJ1-5 | TRBV18 | TGTGCCAGCTCACCACCGGGAGGCAATCAGCCCCAGCATTTT | CASSPPGGNQPQHF
TRBD2 | TRBJ2-7 | TRBV11-3 | TGTGCCAGCCGACCCCCAATCAGGAGCGGGAGCTACGAGCAGTACTTC | CASRPPIRSGSYEQYF
TRBD2 | TRBJ2-5 | TRBV19 | TGTGCCAGTACCGATAGCGGGGGGCTTCAAGAGACCCAGTACTTC | CASTDSGGLQETQYF
NA | TRBJ1-2 | TRBV9 | TGTGCCAGCACCGAGACCCCAGACAGGATTAACTATGGCTACACCTTC | CASTETPDRINYGYTF
TRBD2 | TRBJ2-3 | TRBV9 | TGTGCCAGCAGCGTAGTAGGGAGGGGCACAGATACGCAGTATTTT | CASSVVGRGTDTQYF
TRBD2 | TRBJ2-1 | TRBV7-3 | TGTGCCAGCAGCTTACGACCGACTAGCGGCTACAATGAGCAGTTCTTC | CASSLRPTSGYNEQFF
TRBD2 | TRBJ2-3 | TRBV6-8 | TGTGCCAGCAGTAGGGTAGCGGGAGGGACAGATACGCAGTATTTT | CASSRVAGGTDTQYF
TRBD2 | TRBJ2-3 | TRBV13 | TGTGCCAGCAGCTTTCTTAGTGTAGCGGGGTACACAGATACGCAGTATTTT | CASSFLSVAGYTDTQYF
NA | TRBJ2-1 | TRBV25-1 | TGTGCCAGCAGTGAGCTAATCGCCGGTGGTGAGCAGTTCTTC | CASSELIAGGEQFF
NA | TRBJ2-7 | TRBV19 | TGTGCCAGTAGTATAGGCCCGACGGGGTTCTACGAGCAGTACTTC | CASSIGPTGFYEQYF
NA | TRBJ2-1 | TRBV5-1 | TGCGCCAGCAGCGGGTGGATTGGGGCAGGCTATGAGCAGTTCTTC | CASSGWIGAGYEQFF
TRBD1 | TRBJ1-2 | TRBV5-4 | TGTGCCAGCAGCTTGGCCGGGACAGGGACCGGCTACACCTTC | CASSLAGTGTGYTF
TRBD1 | TRBJ1-4 | TRBV19 | TGTGCCAGTAGTCCCCGGGACAGGGGAATTGCAACTAATGAAAAACTGTTTTTT | CASSPRDRGIATNEKLFF
NA | TRBJ2-7 | TRBV9 | TGTGCCAGCAGCGTAAGCCTCGAGGACGAGCAGTACTTC | CASSVSLEDEQYF
TRBD1 | TRBJ1-2 | TRBV10-3 | TGTGCCATCAGAACTACCGGGACAGCTAACTATGGCTACACCTTC | CAIRTTGTANYGYTF
NA | TRBJ2-6 | TRBV19 | TGTGCCACAAGAAGGGGCTCTGGGGCCAACGTCCTGACTTTC | CATRRGSGANVLTF
TRBD1 | TRBJ2-2 | TRBV7-3 | TGTGCCAGCAGTCGACAGGGATCGAACACCGGGGAGCTGTTTTTT | CASSRQGSNTGELFF
NA | TRBJ2-7 | TRBV6-5 | TGTGCCAGCAGTCAACAGGGATCCTACGAGCAGTACTTC | CASSQQGSYEQYF
NA | TRBJ1-4 | TRBV29-1 | TGCAGCGTTGAGTCCGGGAACGAAAAACTGTTTTTT | CSVESGNEKLFF
NA | TRBJ2-7 | TRBV15 | TGTGCCACCAGCACACGATGGGGCGAGCAGTACTTC | CATSTRWGEQYF
TRBD1 | TRBJ1-1 | TRBV7-9 | TGTGCCAGCAGCTTACTCGGGGGACAGACTGAAGCTTTCTTT | CASSLLGGQTEAFF
NA | TRBJ1-1 | TRBV5-4 | TGTGCCAGCAGCTTGGGGGCAGGGCCCTATGAAGCTTTCTTT | CASSLGAGPYEAFF
NA | TRBJ2-7 | TRBV6-5 | TGTGCCAGCAGCAGGACAGTCCTCTCCTACGAGCAGTACTTC | CASSRTVLSYEQYF
TRBD1 | TRBJ1-2 | TRBV7-3 | TGTGCCAGCAGCGGGGACAGGGGCGCTAACTATGGCTACACCTTC | CASSGDRGANYGYTF
NA | TRBJ2-1 | TRBV4-3 | TGCGCCAGCAGCCAAGGACAGTCTAGTGAGCAGTTCTTC | CASSQGQSSEQFF
NA | TRBJ1-6 | TRBV7-8 | TGTGCCAGCAGCTTAGTACCCACAGGTTACAATTCACCCCTCCACTTT | CASSLVPTGYNSPLHF
NA | TRBJ1-4 | TRBV19 | TGTGCCAGTACCAAAGAATATGTCCCTCCGGAGGAAAAACTGTTTTTT | CASTKEYVPPEEKLFF
NA | TRBJ2-7 | TRBV5-1 | TGCGCCAGCAGCCGAGGACAGACCTACGAGCAGTACTTC | CASSRGQTYEQYF
NA | TRBJ1-1 | TRBV29-1 | TGCAGCGTTTATTTTGACGTTTCGGGGAACACTGAAGCTTTCTTT | CSVYFDVSGNTEAFF
TRBD2 | TRBJ2-7 | TRBV27 | TGTGCCAGCAGTCTAGCGGGAGGGCCCTCCTACGAGCAGTACTTC | CASSLAGGPSYEQYF
TRBD1 | TRBJ1-1 | TRBV6-5 | TGTGCCAGCAGTTTCTCCGGGACAGCGAACACTGAAGCTTTCTTT | CASSFSGTANTEAFF